This T cell receptor (beta chain) came from a study of blood T cell repertoires in COVID-19. Study background: The United States, Italy and Spain provided the acute and convalescent COVID-19 samples.

The repertoire was sequenced with immunoSEQ multiplex PCR; TCRdb's copy has only in-frame clones and lacks some. Here the sample spans about 280,000 clones, approximately 83% being singletons. The sequenced sample was peripheral blood. The receptor was isolated from a woman between 25 and 40 years old who had recovered from COVID-19.

The CDR3 DNA reads TGTGCCAGTAGTATAGAGGCAGGATCCACTGAAGCTTTCTTT. Residues: CASSIEAGSTEAFF. This chain connects TRBV19 to TRBJ1-1; no clear D. The length of the CDR3 is 14 residues. Trimming took 0 bases from V and 4 from J, leaving 9 bases between them. The germline CDR1 and CDR2 sequences are LNHDA and SQIVND (reference sequence).